These 29 T cell receptor beta chains were sequenced from one sample in a study of blood T cell repertoires in COVID-19. Method: immunoSEQ multiplex PCR; TCRdb's copy keeps in-frame clones and lacks some. The data contain under 150,000 clones, about 80% of them seen just once; the ten biggest clones take up 3.9%. The sequenced material came from PBMCs or T cells enriched from blood (not recorded which). These receptor sequences come from a middle-aged man in a cohort exposed to, infected with or recovered from COVID-19 (not recorded which).

The chain couples TRBV11-2 to TRBJ2-6; no clear D. Germline CDR1 SGHAT, CDR2 FQNNGV. The CDR3 runs to 13 residues. The V end was cut by 3 bases, the J end by 4 bases, with 4 bases between. The CDR3 region is CASSFRGANVLTF. CDR3 DNA: TGTGCCAGCAGCTTCCGGGGGGCCAACGTCCTGACTTTC.

The chain uses TRBV6-2 or TRBV6-3 and TRBJ2-4; tentative D call: TRBD2 (6 bases). Germline CDR1 and CDR2: MNHEY and SVGEGT. Trimming took off 4 bases at V and 6 bases at J, with 7 bases between the two ends. This CDR3 contains 12 residues. The CDR3 spells CASSWGVNIQYF. The CDR3 DNA reads TGTGCCAGCAGTTGGGGGGTAAACATTCAGTACTTC.

In this sample, this clone turned up many times. The chain recombines TRBV11-3 with TRBJ2-1, with D maybe TRBD1 (6 bases). The CDR3 consists of 16 residues. V lost 2 bases and J lost 5, with 16 bases in between. CDR1 is SGHNT and CDR2 is YENEEA in the germline V gene. CDR3 DNA sequence: TGTGCCAGCAGCTTAAGGGCCGGACAGCCCGACAATGAGCAGTTCTTC. The encoded protein is CASSLRAGQPDNEQFF.

The chain couples TRBV28 to TRBJ1-5, with 8 bases aligning to TRBD1. The ends lost 3 bases at V and 1 base at J; junction bases unmatched: 2. CDR1 MDHEN and CDR2 SYDVKM come from the germline V gene. This CDR3 is 15 amino acids long. CDR3 region: CASSLTGASNQPQHF. As DNA, the CDR3 is TGTGCCAGCAGTTTGACAGGGGCGAGCAATCAGCCCCAGCATTTT. Full variable domain (missing parts from reference TRBV28 and TRBJ1-5): DVKVTQSSRYLVKRTGEKVFLECVQDMDHENMFWYRQDPGLGLRLIYFSYDVKMKEKGDIPEGYSVSREKKERFSLILESASTNQTSMYLCASSLTGASNQPQHFGDGTRLSIL.

V gene TRBV9 combines with J gene TRBJ2-1; tentatively, D is TRBD1 (5 bases). The CDR3 runs to 15 residues. Germline CDR1 SGDLS, CDR2 YYNGEE. The V and J ends lost 4 bases and 4 bases respectively, with 15 bases between them. The CDR3 is CASSPQDLPYNEQFF. The CDR3 DNA reads as TGTGCCAGCAGCCCACAGGACCTCCCTTACAATGAGCAGTTCTTC.

The genes are TRBV2 and TRBJ1-3; 7 bases are shared with TRBD1. Germline CDR1 SNHLY, CDR2 FYNNEI. The CDR3 is 16 residues long. The V segment lost 4 bases and the J segment 1 base; nucleotides outside the gene matches: 7. The CDR3 loop is CASSVGQAVSGNTIYF. CDR3 nucleotide sequence: TGTGCCAGCAGTGTCGGACAGGCGGTTTCTGGAAACACCATATATTTT.

The CDR3 DNA reads as TGTGCCTGGAGCCCTGGGACAGATAACTATGGCTACACCTTC. This encodes CAWSPGTDNYGYTF. The rearrangement uses TRBV30 and TRBJ1-2; the match to TRBD1 covers 7 bases. V trimming: 3 bases; J trimming: 1 base; junction bases outside the gene matches: 5. Germline V CDR1 and CDR2: GTSNPN, SVGIG (reference sequence). The CDR3 loop spans 14 amino acids. Using reference TRBV30 and TRBJ1-2 for the parts outside the CDR3, the full variable domain is SQTIHQWPATLVQPVGSPLSLECTVEGTSNPNLYWYRQAAGRGLQLLFYSVGIGQISSEVPQNLSASRPQDRQFILSSKKLLLSDSGFYLCAWSPGTDNYGYTFGSGTRLTVV.

This chain links TRBV19 with TRBJ2-2; 9 bases fit TRBD1. The CDR3 has 14 residues. V gave up 8 bases and J gave up 6 bases; unmatched junction bases: 7. The germline V gene has CDR1 LNHDA and CDR2 SQIVND (reference sequence). The CDR3 here is CASSTTGGAGELFF. The CDR3 coding sequence is TGTGCCAGTTCAACGACAGGGGGAGCCGGGGAGCTGTTTTTT.

The V call is TRBV7-9, the J call TRBJ1-5; 8 bases align to TRBD1. V shed 5 bases and J 1 base; nucleotides not matched to a gene: 1. This CDR3 region has 14 residues. Germline loops: CDR1 SEHNR, CDR2 FQNEAQ (reference sequence). The CDR3 loop is CASSGQGSNQPQHF. Written as DNA, the CDR3 is TGTGCCAGCAGCGGACAGGGAAGCAATCAGCCCCAGCATTTT.

This clone occurred once. The chain recombines TRBV9 with TRBJ2-7; 14 nucleotides align to TRBD2. This CDR3 is built from 15 residues. J gave up 4 bases and V 2 bases, and 2 bases lay outside the gene matches. Per the germline V gene, CDR1 is SGDLS and CDR2 is YYNGEE. CDR3 nucleotides: TGTGCCAGCAGCGTCGGGACTAGCGGGAGATACGAGCAGTACTTC. It encodes CASSVGTSGRYEQYF. Variable domain in full (rest from reference TRBV9 and TRBJ2-7): DSGVTQTPKHLITATGQRVTLRCSPRSGDLSVYWYQQSLDQGLQFLIQYYNGEERAKGNILERFSAQQFPDLHSELNLSSLELGDSALYFCASSVGTSGRYEQYFGPGTRLTVT.

This clone was recorded a few times. DNA for the CDR3: TGTGCCAGCAGCGGCAAAGCGGGGGCGAACACCGGGGAGCTGTTTTTT. Protein: CASSGKAGANTGELFF. The chain carries TRBV9 and TRBJ2-2, with 8 positions matching TRBD2. Per germline, CDR1 SGDLS and CDR2 YYNGEE. CDR3 length: 16 residues. V shed 3 bases and J 0 bases; nucleotides not matched to a gene: 4.

Only a few counts were recorded for this clone. The rearrangement uses TRBV6-2 or TRBV6-3 and TRBJ1-4, with D perhaps matching TRBD1 (5 bases). The CDR3 is made up of 14 amino acids. Looked up from germline, CDR1 is MNHEY and CDR2 is SVGEGT. V shed 2 bases and J shed 8 bases, with 12 bases lying between them. CDR3 in DNA: TGTGCCAGCAGTTACAGTGCAGGGCGAGAAAAACTGTTTTTT. This translates into CASSYSAGREKLFF.

This chain joins TRBV25-1 and TRBJ1-2, with D possibly matching TRBD1 (5 bases). Germline values: CDR1 MGHDK, CDR2 SYGVNS. The CDR3 length is 14 residues. Trimming cost V 6 bases and J 1 base, with 12 bases left between them. CDR3 loop: CASSSGWGNYGYTF. The DNA for the CDR3 is TGTGCCAGCAGCTCAGGGTGGGGTAACTATGGCTACACCTTC.

The rearrangement joins TRBV6-2 or TRBV6-3 to TRBJ2-2; perhaps TRBD2 as D (6 bases). The V end was cut by 5 bases, the J end by 3 bases, with 25 bases between. Germline V gives CDR1 MNHEY, CDR2 SVGEGT. The CDR3 runs 19 residues. The CDR3 loop reads CASSTRTAISGEYTGELFF. The CDR3 DNA reads as TGTGCCAGCAGTACCCGGACGGCTATTTCGGGGGAGTACACCGGGGAGCTGTTTTTT.

For the CDR3, the DNA is TGTGCCAGCAGTTACGTCCCTAGCGGGGGTACCGGGGAGCTGTTTTTT. Translation gives CASSYVPSGGTGELFF. The chain combines TRBV6-2 or TRBV6-3 with TRBJ2-2; 10 nucleotides line up with TRBD2. V lost 2 bases to trimming and J lost 5 bases; unmatched junction nucleotides: 5. The CDR3 covers 16 residues. Germline CDR1 MNHEY, CDR2 SVGEGT.

The CDR3 is CASSFYSGGALNTGELFF. CDR3 nucleotides: TGCGCCAGCAGCTTTTATAGCGGGGGGGCCTTGAACACCGGGGAGCTGTTTTTT. The rearrangement joins TRBV5-1 to TRBJ2-2; 11 bases map to TRBD2. Germline V lookup: CDR1 SGHRS, CDR2 YFSETQ. The CDR3 covers 18 residues. Trimming cost V 2 bases and J 1 base; bases outside gene matches: 7.

This clone has just a few counts. The chain employs TRBV27 and TRBJ1-2; 7 nucleotides align to TRBD1. J was trimmed by 5 bases and V by 0 bases; bases with no gene match: 12. This CDR3 region has 17 residues. Germline lookup yields CDR1 MNHEY and CDR2 SMNVEV (reference sequence). The CDR3 DNA reads as TGTGCCAGCAGTTTATCTTACGATACAGGGGTAGGGTATGGCTACACCTTC. Translating gives CASSLSYDTGVGYGYTF.

This sequence joins TRBV13 and TRBJ1-4; D not resolved. The germline CDR1 and CDR2 sequences are PRHDT and FYEKMQ (reference sequence). CDR3 length: 13 residues. The germline V and J ends were trimmed by 5 bases and 3 bases, with 7 bases remaining between them. The DNA of the CDR3 is TGTGCCAGCAGCCCCCGGGCTAATGAAAAACTGTTTTTT. Amino acid sequence: CASSPRANEKLFF.

This clone was seen a single time. The J gene is TRBJ2-2, the V gene TRBV18, with a weak D call TRBD1 (5 bases). V lost 3 bases, J lost 0 bases, and 8 bases lay in between. Germline V gene data show CDR1 as KGHSH and CDR2 as LQKENI. This CDR3 region has 15 residues. CDR3 sequence reads: CASSPWGTNTGELFF. The CDR3 DNA reads as TGTGCCAGCTCACCCTGGGGCACGAACACCGGGGAGCTGTTTTTT.

This clone was counted between two and nine times. The V call is TRBV6-5, the J call TRBJ1-1; TRBD1 aligns across 7 bases. J lost 1 base, V lost 8 bases, and 1 base had no gene match. CDR1 and CDR2 (germline): MNHEY, SVGAGI. CDR3 length equals 12 residues. CDR3 region: CASWDRNTEAFF. The CDR3 bases are TGTGCCAGCTGGGACAGGAACACTGAAGCTTTCTTT.

A single count supports this clone. The chain couples TRBV4-1 to TRBJ2-7, with D maybe TRBD2 (6 bases). This CDR3 region has 12 residues. Looked up from germline, CDR1 is MGHRA and CDR2 is YSYEKL. The V and J ends lost 0 bases and 11 bases respectively, with 11 bases between them. In nucleotides, the CDR3 is TGCGCCAGCAGCCAAGAGGGGACTCAAAAGTACTTC. Its protein is CASSQEGTQKYF.

The chain carries TRBV2 and TRBJ2-7; no clear D. Germline CDR1 and CDR2: SNHLY and FYNNEI. This CDR3 has 13 amino acids. Between the trimmed V and J ends, which lost 3 bases and 5 bases, there was a span of 11 bases. The CDR3 sequence: CASSEWQVDEQYF. CDR3 DNA sequence: TGTGCCAGCAGTGAGTGGCAGGTCGACGAGCAGTACTTC.

V gene TRBV5-1 combines with J gene TRBJ2-7, with 11 positions matching TRBD2. The J segment lost 5 bases and the V segment lost 4 bases, leaving 5 bases of the junction unmatched. Per germline, CDR1 SGHRS and CDR2 YFSETQ. The CDR3 contains 14 residues. The CDR3 DNA follows: TGCGCCAGCAGCCTACAGACTAGCGGGAACGAGCAGTACTTC. Translation: CASSLQTSGNEQYF.

This chain links TRBV12-5 with TRBJ1-2, with D perhaps matching TRBD1 (6 bases). CDR1 is LGHNT, CDR2 FRNRAP, per germline. V was cut by 3 bases and J by 4 bases, with 15 bases left in between. The CDR3 totals 15 residues. The CDR3 DNA reads as TGTGCTAGTGGTTTCCGACAGGCCAGAGGCTATGGCTACACCTTC. Its protein is CASGFRQARGYGYTF.

The V and J genes are TRBV6-1 and TRBJ2-3, with 10 bases that match TRBD2. This CDR3 contains 15 residues. Germline loops: CDR1 MNHNS, CDR2 SASEGT. J lost 6 bases, V lost 2 bases, and 5 bases had no gene match. The CDR3 bases are TGTGCCAGCAGTGAACGCACTAGCGGGGTGGATACGCAGTATTTT. It codes for CASSERTSGVDTQYF.

The chain has TRBV19 and TRBJ2-2; TRBD1 might be the D (6 bases). With 4 bases removed from V and 6 bases from J, the gap between germline ends came to 15 bases. There are 15 residues in the CDR3. Germline values: CDR1 LNHDA, CDR2 SQIVND (reference sequence). The CDR3 bases are TGTGCCAGTAGTACAGGGGTCATAGTAGCCGGGGAGCTGTTTTTT. This translates into CASSTGVIVAGELFF.

J is TRBJ2-5 and V is TRBV18, with 10 bases lining up with TRBD2. The CDR3 spans 16 residues. V lost 2 bases, J lost 3 bases, and 6 bases stayed unmatched. The V gene's germline CDR1 is KGHSH and CDR2 LQKENI. The CDR3 DNA follows: TGTGCCAGCTCACCAGTAGCGGGGGGTTACGAAGAGACCCAGTACTTC. Amino acid sequence: CASSPVAGGYEETQYF.

CDR3 in DNA: TGTGCCACCAGCCGCGATTGGGGCGGGGGGGCTTCCAAAAACATTCAGTACTTC. Amino acid sequence: CATSRDWGGGASKNIQYF. J is TRBJ2-4 and V is TRBV15; 9 nucleotides match TRBD2. This CDR3 contains 18 residues. Germline V gives CDR1 LNHNV, CDR2 YYDKDF (reference sequence). The trim removed 5 bases at V and 2 bases at J, leaving 13 bases unmatched.

The chain carries TRBV24-1 and TRBJ2-5, with D uncertain. The CDR3 totals 13 residues. Looked up from germline, CDR1 is KGHDR and CDR2 is SFDVKD. Trimming pared 2 bases from V and 4 bases from J, leaving 7 bases between. CDR3 nucleotides: TGTGCCACCAGTGATTCAGGCTCAGAGACCCAGTACTTC. Its translation: CATSDSGSETQYF.